The 14 T cell receptor beta chains below were found in one sample sequenced in a study of human T cells and chemical hapten exposure. As to time point: patch test 1, 2 weeks after DPC sensitization. Treatment of the sample: therapeutic diphenylcyclopropenone sensitization with weekly scalp DPC. In TCRdb, the RACE reads were re-called with MiXCR into one record per CDR3 protein. The repertoire has around 75,000 distinct CDR3 sequences, 10% to 15% of them found once; the top ten carry 3.5% to 4.5%. Sequenced material: whole blood, taken in connection with sensitization to the hapten diphenylcyclopropenone (DPC). The receptors shown here come from a woman aged 55-69 years with alopecia areata. Some clones in this sample may be carry-over from other donors' samples.

This clonotype was detected ten times or more. The CDR3 spells CASSYRDQETQYF. The CDR3 nucleotides are TGTGCCAGCAGCTACAGGGATCAAGAGACCCAGTACTTC. The J gene is TRBJ2-5, the V gene TRBV7-6; TRBD1 might be the D (6 bases). Trimming removed 4 bases from V and 2 bases from J, with 8 bases in between. Germline V gene data show CDR1 as SGHVS and CDR2 as FNYEAQ. This CDR3 spans 13 amino acids.

This clonotype was seen at least ten times. The V gene is TRBV12-5, the J gene TRBJ1-5; D is perhaps TRBD1 (6 bases). V was trimmed by 1 base and J by 6 bases, leaving 19 bases between them. The germline CDR1 and CDR2 sequences are LGHNT and FRNRAP. CDR3 size: 17 residues. The CDR3 loop is CASGLDPDRGGSQPQHF. The CDR3, as DNA: TGTGCTAGTGGTTTGGATCCGGACCGAGGGGGAAGTCAGCCCCAGCATTTT.

This clonotype was observed at least ten times. The chain couples TRBV20-1 to TRBJ2-7; D is possibly TRBD1 (6 bases). Per germline, CDR1 DFQATT and CDR2 SNEGSKA (reference sequence). The CDR3 spans 14 residues. The V end was cut by 6 bases, the J end by 2 bases, with 17 bases between. The CDR3 here is CSAPNSGAAYEQYF. The CDR3, as DNA: TGCAGTGCCCCGAATTCAGGGGCGGCCTACGAGCAGTACTTC.

This clonotype was found a few times. V is TRBV29-1 and J is TRBJ2-1, with D perhaps matching TRBD1 (5 bases). Per germline, CDR1 SQVTM and CDR2 ANQGSEA. CDR3 length: 13 residues. The V end was cut by 3 bases, the J end by 4 bases, with 10 bases between. CDR3 bases: TGCAGCGTTGATGGCAGGGCTTACAATGAGCAGTTCTTC. This gives the protein CSVDGRAYNEQFF.

The chain joins TRBV7-9 to TRBJ2-7; 10 positions agree with TRBD2. The CDR3 consists of 15 residues. Trimming took 5 bases from V and 2 from J; bases not matched to a gene: 6. In germline, CDR1 is SEHNR, CDR2 FQNEAQ (reference sequence). This chain's CDR3 is CASSRLAGATYEQYF. The CDR3 DNA sequence: TGTGCCAGCAGCCGTCTAGCGGGGGCGACCTACGAGCAGTACTTC. The variable domain in full, with the rest retrieved from reference TRBV7-9 and TRBJ2-7, is DTGVSQNPRHKITKRGQNVTFRCDPISEHNRLYWYRQTLGQGPEFLTYFQNEAQLEKSRLLSDRFSAERPKGSFSTLEIQRTEQGDSAMYLCASSRLAGATYEQYFGPGTRLTVT.

The sample holds a few counts of this clonotype. The chain joins TRBV11-2 to TRBJ2-3; possibly TRBD1 for D (5 bases). Between the trimmed V and J ends, which lost 3 bases and 5 bases, there was a span of 12 bases. The CDR3 has 14 amino acids. The germline CDR1 and CDR2 sequences are SGHAT and FQNNGV. The CDR3 sequence: CASSLNHDRDTQYF. The DNA of the CDR3 is TGTGCCAGCAGCTTGAACCACGACAGAGATACGCAGTATTTT.

This clonotype was seen at least ten times. V is TRBV2 and J is TRBJ2-3; TRBD1 matches 7 bases. This CDR3 comprises 13 residues. CDR1 is SNHLY and CDR2 is FYNNEI in the germline V gene. V dropped 11 bases and J dropped 1; count of bases not matched to a gene: 6. The DNA for the CDR3 is TGTGCCGGAGTAGGACAGGGCACAGATACGCAGTATTTT. Translation: CAGVGQGTDTQYF.

This clonotype was detected only a few times. A much larger clonotype is one base distant, so this may be a read error. This sequence joins TRBV7-2 and TRBJ2-3; D is ambiguous. The CDR3 contains 11 residues. Germline CDR1 is SGHTA and CDR2 is FQGNSA. The V end was cut by 3 bases, the J end by 2 bases, with 0 bases between. CDR3 loop: CASSFTDTQYF. CDR3 in DNA: TGTGCCAGCAGCTTCACAGATACGCAGTATTTT.

Remarks on this clonotype: One end of the junction does not line up with germline, which may come from a read error. This chain connects TRBV12-3 or TRBV12-4 to TRBJ2-7; D might be TRBD2 (7 bases). CDR3 length: 13 amino acids. CDR3 residues: CASCRGASYEQYF. The DNA for the CDR3 is TGTGCCAGCTGCCGGGGGGCTTCCTATGAGCAGTACTTC.

At least ten counts were recorded for this clonotype. V usage is TRBV20-1 and J usage is TRBJ2-3; D assignment may be TRBD1 or TRBD2 (5 bases each). Germline V gene data show CDR1 as DFQATT and CDR2 as SNEGSKA (reference sequence). This CDR3 is built from 15 residues. V shed 1 base and J shed 2 bases, with 13 bases lying between them. The DNA of the CDR3 is TGCAGTGCTAGAGTCGGCAGGGAGTACACAGATACGCAGTATTTT. Protein sequence: CSARVGREYTDTQYF.

This clonotype came up many times. The V and J genes are TRBV6-6 and TRBJ1-1; possibly TRBD1 for D (6 bases). Trimming removed 2 bases at V and 0 bases at J, with 10 bases between. There are 15 residues in the CDR3. Germline CDR1 MNHNY, CDR2 SVGAGI (reference sequence). The chain's CDR3 is CASSYGGGVNTEAFF. CDR3 sequence (DNA): TGTGCCAGCAGTTACGGGGGGGGCGTGAACACTGAAGCTTTCTTT.

The chain carries TRBV11-2 and TRBJ1-4; a possible D gene is TRBD1 (6 bases). V lost 2 bases to trimming and J lost 5 bases, with 12 bases between them. The length of the CDR3 is 15 residues. Per the germline V gene, CDR1 is SGHAT and CDR2 is FQNNGV. For the CDR3, the DNA is TGTGCCAGCAGCTTATTTACAGGGCCGAATGAAAAACTGTTTTTT. Encoded protein: CASSLFTGPNEKLFF.

This sequence joins TRBV20-1 and TRBJ2-7; 8 bases are a match to TRBD2. V dropped 4 bases and J dropped 1; count of bases not matched to a gene: 9. The CDR3 sequence is 15 residues long. Germline lookup yields CDR1 DFQATT and CDR2 SNEGSKA (reference sequence). CDR3 nucleotides: TGCAGTGCTAATCCGGAACTAGCGGCTTCCTACGAGCAGTACTTC. This gives the protein CSANPELAASYEQYF.

This clonotype was found many times. This chain uses TRBV3-1 with TRBJ2-5, with 7 bases matching TRBD2. This CDR3 contains 15 residues. Germline trimming cut 3 bases from V and 4 bases from J; bases unmatched to any gene: 8. Germline CDR1 reads LGHDT; CDR2 reads YNNKEL (reference sequence). Written as DNA, the CDR3 is TGTGCCAGCAGCCATCGGCGGGGGAGGGGAGAGACCCAGTACTTC. The encoded protein is CASSHRRGRGETQYF.